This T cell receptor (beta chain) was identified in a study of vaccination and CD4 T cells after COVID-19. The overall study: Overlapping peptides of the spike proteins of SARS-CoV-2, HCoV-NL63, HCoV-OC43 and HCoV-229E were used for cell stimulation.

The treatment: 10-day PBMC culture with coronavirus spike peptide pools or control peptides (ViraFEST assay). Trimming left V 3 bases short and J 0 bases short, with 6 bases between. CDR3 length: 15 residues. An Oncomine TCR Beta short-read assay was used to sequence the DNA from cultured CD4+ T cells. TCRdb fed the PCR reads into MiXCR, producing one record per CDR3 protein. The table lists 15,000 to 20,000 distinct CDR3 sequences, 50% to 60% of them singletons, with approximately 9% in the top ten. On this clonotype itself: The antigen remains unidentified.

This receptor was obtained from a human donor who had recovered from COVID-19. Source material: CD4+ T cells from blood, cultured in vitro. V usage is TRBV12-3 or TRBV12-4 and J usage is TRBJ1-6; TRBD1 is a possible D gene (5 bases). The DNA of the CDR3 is TGTGCCAGCAGTTTTGACAGCTCCTATAATTCACCCCTCCACTTT. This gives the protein CASSFDSSYNSPLHF.